A single sample gave rise to the 27 T cell receptor beta chains below, sequenced in a study of cytomegalovirus exposure and HLA in healthy donors. 13 Jbeta primers and 60 Vbeta primers were used for the PCR. The data were produced by immunoSEQ multiplex PCR, yet TCRdb's version contains in-frame clones alone and is incomplete. The sample contains about 130,000 clones, approximately 80% of which appear only once. Sequencing was performed on PBMCs. Receptor source: a woman between 40 and 55 years old in good health and CMV-seropositive.

The chain links TRBV23-1 to TRBJ2-7; maybe TRBD1 (6 bases). TRBV23-1 is identified as an open reading frame with a role that is uncertain. The ends were cut back, 2 bases at V and 3 bases at J, with 14 bases in the middle. The CDR3 contains 15 residues. CDR3 protein: CASSQPDSAHYEQYF. The CDR3 DNA sequence: TGCGCCAGCAGTCAACCGGACAGCGCCCACTACGAGCAGTACTTC.

The chain employs TRBV4-1 and TRBJ1-2; D is uncertain. The CDR3 has 14 residues. Trimming left V 2 bases short and J 7 bases short, with 14 bases between. Germline lookup yields CDR1 MGHRA and CDR2 YSYEKL. The CDR3 is CASSQINSLCGYTF. CDR3 sequence (DNA): TGCGCCAGCAGCCAAATCAACAGCCTCTGTGGCTACACCTTC.

On this clone itself: The junction departs from the called germline gene at one end, perhaps through a read error. The chain links TRBV29-1 to TRBJ1-2, with TRBD1 matching 8 bases. Germline-derived CDR1 and CDR2 are SQVTM and ANQGSEA. The CDR3 totals 12 residues. This chain's CDR3 is CSVPGTGPTLSF. CDR3 nucleotides: TGCAGCGTTCCCGGGACAGGCCCTACCTTGTCCTTC.

The chain recombines TRBV19 with TRBJ2-7; D not certain. Trimming pared 0 bases from V and 5 bases from J, leaving 8 bases between. CDR1 is LNHDA, CDR2 SQIVND, per germline (reference sequence). CDR3 length: 13 amino acids. DNA for the CDR3: TGTGCCAGTAGTATAGATGGTGGCCACGAGCAGTACTTC. This encodes CASSIDGGHEQYF.

The J gene is TRBJ2-1, the V gene TRBV7-8, with 10 bases aligning to TRBD2. J gave up 9 bases and V 4 bases, and 6 bases lay outside the gene matches. The germline CDR1 and CDR2 sequences are SGHVS and FQNEAQ. The CDR3 contains 14 residues. CDR3 in amino acids: CASSSQREGREQFF. CDR3 DNA sequence: TGTGCCAGCAGCTCTCAGCGGGAGGGTCGTGAGCAGTTCTTC. The full variable domain, in which reference TRBV7-8 and TRBJ2-1 provide the parts outside the CDR3, is GAGVSQSPRYKVAKRGQDVALRCDPISGHVSLFWYQQALGQGPEFLTYFQNEAQLDKSGLPSDRFFAERPEGSVSTLKIQRTQQEDSAVYLCASSSQREGREQFFGPGTRLTVL.

This CDR3 reads CASSSGQGNYGYTF. The DNA for the CDR3 is TGTGCCAGCAGCTCCGGACAGGGGAACTATGGCTACACCTTC. The chain joins TRBV5-4 to TRBJ1-2; TRBD1 matches 9 bases. CDR3 size: 14 residues. Germline CDR1 reads SGHNT; CDR2 reads YYREEE (reference sequence). Unmatched junction bases numbered 2, after V lost 3 bases and J lost 2 bases. The whole variable domain, remainder taken from reference TRBV5-4 and TRBJ1-2, is ETGVTQSPTHLIKTRGQQVTLRCSSQSGHNTVSWYQQALGQGPQFIFQYYREEENGRGNFPPRFSGLQFPNYSSELNVNALELDDSALYLCASSSGQGNYGYTFGSGTRLTVV.

This clone was seen only once. V and J are TRBV5-4 and TRBJ1-2; D ambiguous. V lost 2 bases and J lost 2, with 10 bases in between. The CDR3 runs 14 residues. Germline lookup yields CDR1 SGHNT and CDR2 YYREEE (reference sequence). CDR3 coding DNA: TGTGCCAGCAGCTTTTATTCCGTAAACTATGGCTACACCTTC. Amino acid sequence: CASSFYSVNYGYTF.

The chain combines TRBV7-4 with TRBJ1-4; 8 nucleotides match TRBD1. V trimming: 3 bases; J trimming: 3 bases; junction bases outside the gene matches: 6. The CDR3 sequence is 16 residues long. Germline lookup yields CDR1 SGHVT and CDR2 SQSDAQ. In DNA form, the CDR3 reads TGTGCCAGCAGCTTTAGGACAGGGTTATCTAATGAAAAACTGTTTTTT. Its protein is CASSFRTGLSNEKLFF.

The chain uses TRBV5-1 and TRBJ2-7; D is perhaps TRBD1 (5 bases). Germline CDR1 reads SGHRS; CDR2 reads YFSETQ. The V end was cut by 2 bases, the J end by 0 bases, with 9 bases between. This CDR3 is built from 14 residues. CDR3: CASSLETASYEQYF. CDR3 DNA sequence: TGCGCCAGCAGCTTAGAGACAGCCTCCTACGAGCAGTACTTC.

V and J are TRBV28 and TRBJ2-1; D is undetermined. The germline V gene encodes CDR1 MDHEN and CDR2 SYDVKM. V was trimmed by 8 bases and J by 7 bases, leaving 6 bases between them. The CDR3 is made up of 10 amino acids. CDR3 nucleotide sequence: TGTGCCAGCGGTAGAAATGAGCAGTTCTTC. Encoded protein: CASGRNEQFF.

A remark on this clone: Within the sample, other DNA sequences also encode this same CDR3. The chain joins TRBV19 to TRBJ2-2, with D possibly being TRBD1 (6 bases). The CDR3 has 16 residues. Germline CDR1 reads LNHDA; CDR2 reads SQIVND (reference sequence). Trimming shortened V by 6 bases and J by 2 bases, and 16 bases separated the two germline ends. The CDR3 loop reads CASRNWDNTNTGELFF. The CDR3 nucleotides are TGTGCCAGTAGAAACTGGGACAACACAAACACCGGGGAGCTGTTTTTT.

This clone was recorded only once. The rearrangement uses TRBV29-1 and TRBJ2-7; D is uncertain. The CDR3 runs to 12 residues. The V end was cut by 2 bases, the J end by 6 bases, with 11 bases between. Looked up from germline, CDR1 is SQVTM and CDR2 is ANQGSEA. The CDR3 is CSVEINSLEQYF. Written as DNA, the CDR3 is TGCAGCGTTGAAATAAATAGTCTCGAGCAGTACTTC.

The chain combines TRBV7-6 with TRBJ2-5; 8 bases are a match to TRBD1. CDR1 is SGHVS and CDR2 is FNYEAQ in the germline V gene. The CDR3 length is 15 residues. Trimming removed 3 bases from V and 3 bases from J; junction bases left unmatched: 6. CDR3 nucleotide sequence: TGTGCCAGCAGCTTTGGGAAACAGGGGGAAGAGACCCAGTACTTC. Its translation is CASSFGKQGEETQYF.

The chain couples TRBV2 to TRBJ2-5, with 9 positions matching TRBD1. V shed 7 bases and J 5 bases; nucleotides not matched to a gene: 14. This CDR3 is built from 16 residues. CDR1 SNHLY and CDR2 FYNNEI come from the germline V gene. CDR3 residues: CASTNTGGARGETQYF. The DNA for the CDR3 is TGTGCCAGCACTAATACAGGGGGCGCTCGGGGGGAGACCCAGTACTTC. Full variable domain (outside the CDR3, taken from reference TRBV2 and TRBJ2-5): EPEVTQTPSHQVTQMGQEVILRCVPISNHLYFYWYRQILGQKVEFLVSFYNNEISEKSEIFDDQFSVERPDGSNFTLKIRSTKLEDSAMYFCASTNTGGARGETQYFGPGTRLLVL.

The V and J genes are TRBV5-4 and TRBJ1-2; D ambiguous. Germline loops: CDR1 SGHNT, CDR2 YYREEE (reference sequence). The CDR3 runs 13 residues. V lost 4 bases and J 7 bases, leaving 14 bases between the germline ends. For the CDR3, the DNA is TGTGCCAGCAGCGACCTCATGGCGGGTGGCTACACCTTC. It encodes CASSDLMAGGYTF. Combining the CDR3 with reference TRBV5-4 and TRBJ1-2 gives the whole variable domain ETGVTQSPTHLIKTRGQQVTLRCSSQSGHNTVSWYQQALGQGPQFIFQYYREEENGRGNFPPRFSGLQFPNYSSELNVNALELDDSALYLCASSDLMAGGYTFGSGTRLTVV.

The V gene is TRBV10-3, the J gene TRBJ2-2; D call uncertain. This CDR3 contains 14 residues. Germline V gives CDR1 ENHRY, CDR2 SYGVKD. V was clipped by 3 bases and J by 4 bases, with 9 bases between them. CDR3 protein: CAISDNEVTGELFF. The CDR3 bases are TGTGCCATCAGTGATAATGAGGTCACCGGGGAGCTGTTTTTT.

This rearrangement joins TRBV7-8 to TRBJ2-5, with D perhaps TRBD2 (6 bases). CDR3 length: 14 amino acids. In germline, CDR1 is SGHVS, CDR2 FQNEAQ. The V end was cut by 2 bases, the J end by 3 bases, with 10 bases between. The CDR3 sequence: CASSLSSEKETQYF. CDR3 nucleotides: TGTGCCAGCAGCTTATCTAGCGAGAAAGAGACCCAGTACTTC.

This chain links TRBV2 with TRBJ1-3; maybe TRBD1 (6 bases). This CDR3 is built from 15 residues. V lost 5 bases, J lost 3 bases, and 14 bases lay in between. Germline V gene data show CDR1 as SNHLY and CDR2 as FYNNEI. The CDR3: CASSLSQGYGNTIYF. The CDR3, as DNA: TGTGCCAGCAGTCTAAGCCAGGGGTATGGAAACACCATATATTTT.

This chain's CDR3 is CASSPLNTVGTGLLFEQYF. The CDR3 DNA sequence: TGTGCCAGCTCACCGCTAAATACCGTCGGGACAGGGCTTCTGTTCGAGCAGTACTTC. This rearrangement joins TRBV18 to TRBJ2-7; TRBD1 agrees at 9 bases. Looked up from germline, CDR1 is KGHSH and CDR2 is LQKENI. CDR3 length: 19 residues. V gave up 3 bases and J gave up 6 bases; unmatched junction bases: 21.

This chain joins TRBV2 and TRBJ2-1; 7 positions agree with TRBD1. With 5 bases clipped from V and 5 bases from J, the junction kept 3 bases outside the gene matches. This CDR3 has 13 amino acids. Germline assignment: CDR1 SNHLY and CDR2 FYNNEI. In nucleotides, the CDR3 is TGTGCCAGCAGTCTTACAGGGGACAATGAGCAGTTCTTC. Amino acids: CASSLTGDNEQFF.

The chain recombines TRBV5-1 with TRBJ2-5; 10 positions match TRBD2. CDR1 is SGHRS and CDR2 is YFSETQ in the germline V gene. Unmatched junction bases numbered 2, after V lost 0 bases and J lost 3 bases. The CDR3 extends over 15 amino acids. CDR3 protein: CASSLEAGGEETQYF. For the CDR3, the DNA is TGCGCCAGCAGCTTGGAAGCGGGAGGGGAAGAGACCCAGTACTTC.

V and J are TRBV6-1 and TRBJ2-7; D unresolved. The CDR3 contains 15 residues. From germline, CDR1 is MNHNS and CDR2 SASEGT. The V gene lost 1 base and the J gene lost 0 bases, with 10 bases spanning the gap. The CDR3 nucleotides are TGTGCCAGCAGTGAAGACGGCGGATCCTCCTACGAGCAGTACTTC. This codes for CASSEDGGSSYEQYF.

V and J are TRBV9 and TRBJ2-7; a weak D match, TRBD2 (5 bases). Germline V gene sequence: CDR1 SGDLS, CDR2 YYNGEE. V lost 0 bases to trimming and J lost 2 bases, with 9 bases between them. The CDR3 is 14 amino acids. The CDR3 sequence: CASSVGGPTYEQYF. CDR3 nucleotides: TGTGCCAGCAGCGTAGGCGGGCCCACCTACGAGCAGTACTTC. Drawing the rest from reference TRBV9 and TRBJ2-7, the complete variable domain is DSGVTQTPKHLITATGQRVTLRCSPRSGDLSVYWYQQSLDQGLQFLIQYYNGEERAKGNILERFSAQQFPDLHSELNLSSLELGDSALYFCASSVGGPTYEQYFGPGTRLTVT.

This clone is a singleton in its sample. This chain joins TRBV5-6 and TRBJ1-1; a weak D match, TRBD1 (5 bases). Trimming stripped 4 bases from V and 4 bases from J, with 14 bases between. The CDR3 is 14 residues long. Germline V gene lookup returns CDR1 SGHDT and CDR2 YYEEEE. This CDR3 reads CASSLGVEGTEAFF. The CDR3 DNA reads TGTGCCAGCAGCCTGGGGGTTGAGGGCACTGAAGCTTTCTTT.

The rearrangement uses TRBV6-5 and TRBJ2-5, with D unclear. The V gene's germline CDR1 is MNHEY and CDR2 SVGAGI. V was pared by 6 bases and J by 0 bases, with 11 bases between. The CDR3 loop spans 14 amino acids. This CDR3 is CASRKTLYQETQYF. In DNA form, the CDR3 reads TGTGCCAGCAGGAAGACACTGTACCAAGAGACCCAGTACTTC.

This clone was seen a few times. The rearrangement links TRBV30 to TRBJ1-1; 8 bases map to TRBD1. V shed 0 bases, J shed 3 bases, and the junction held 0 bases outside the gene matches. The CDR3 consists of 13 residues. Germline V CDR1 and CDR2: GTSNPN, SVGIG (reference sequence). The CDR3, as DNA: TGTGCCTGGAGTGTACAGGGGGACACTGAAGCTTTCTTT. Its translation is CAWSVQGDTEAFF.

This clone was seen just once. The gene calls are TRBV4-1 and TRBJ2-1, with 9 bases matching TRBD2. The CDR3 runs 15 residues. The trim removed 4 bases at V and 7 bases at J, leaving 8 bases unmatched. Germline V gene lookup returns CDR1 MGHRA and CDR2 YSYEKL. The CDR3 nucleotides read TGCGCCAGCAGCCCTGGTAGCGGGAGTGCGAATGAGCAGTTCTTC. It encodes CASSPGSGSANEQFF.